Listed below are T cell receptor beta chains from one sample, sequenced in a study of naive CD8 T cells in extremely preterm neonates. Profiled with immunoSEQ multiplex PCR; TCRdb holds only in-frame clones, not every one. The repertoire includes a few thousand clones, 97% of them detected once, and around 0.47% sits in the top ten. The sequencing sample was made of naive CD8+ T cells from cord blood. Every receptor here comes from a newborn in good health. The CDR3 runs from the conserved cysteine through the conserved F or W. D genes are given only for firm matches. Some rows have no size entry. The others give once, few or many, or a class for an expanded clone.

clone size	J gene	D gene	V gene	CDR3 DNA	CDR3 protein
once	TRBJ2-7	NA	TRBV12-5	TGTGCTAGTGGTTTCACAGGCTCCTACGAGCAGTACTTC	CASGFTGSYEQYF
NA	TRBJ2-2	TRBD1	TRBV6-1	TGTGCCAGCAGTACAGGGGGTTGGGACACCGGGGAGCTGTTTTTT	CASSTGGWDTGELFF
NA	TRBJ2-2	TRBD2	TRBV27	TGTGCCAGCAGTTTAGGTAGCGGGGGGGCCGGGGAGCTGTTTTTT	CASSLGSGGAGELFF
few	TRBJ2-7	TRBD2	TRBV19	TGTGCCAGTAGCCCTCCCCCTAGCGGGCCTTCCTACGAGCAGTACTTC	CASSPPPSGPSYEQYF
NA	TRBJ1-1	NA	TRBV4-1	TGCGCCAGCAGCCAAGCGGAGGGGTCCGGAACTGAAGCTTTCTTT	CASSQAEGSGTEAFF
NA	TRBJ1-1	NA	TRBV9	TGTGCCAGCAGCGGACAGAACACTGAAGCTTTCTTT	CASSGQNTEAFF
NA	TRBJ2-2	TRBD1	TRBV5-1	TGCGCCAGCAGCTACTACGGGTGGACAGGGGACACCGGGGAGCTGTTTTTT	CASSYYGWTGDTGELFF
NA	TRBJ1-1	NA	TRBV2	TGTGCCAGCAGTGACGGGGTAACTGAAGCTTTCTTT	CASSDGVTEAFF
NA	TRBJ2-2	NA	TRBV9	TGTGCCAGCAGCGTAGCTACAGAGTCGAACACCGGGGAGCTGTTTTTT	CASSVATESNTGELFF
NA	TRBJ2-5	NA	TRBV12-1	TGTGCCAGCAGCTCGGAGCATACCCCTCGCCCTTACCAAGAGACCCAGTACTTC	CASSSEHTPRPYQETQYF
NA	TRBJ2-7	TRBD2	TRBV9	TGTGCCAGCAGCGTAGCGGCTAGCGGGAACTACGAGCAGTACTTC	CASSVAASGNYEQYF
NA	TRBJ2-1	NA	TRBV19	TGTGCCAGTAGTATATCCACTCTGGGGGGCAATGAGCAGTTCTTC	CASSISTLGGNEQFF
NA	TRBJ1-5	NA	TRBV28	TGTGCCAGTCAAACTACGGATTATAGCAATCAGCCCCAGCATTTT	CASQTTDYSNQPQHF
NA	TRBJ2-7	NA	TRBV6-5	TGTGCCAGCAGTTATAGGGGCTCCATCTACGAGCAGTACTTC	CASSYRGSIYEQYF
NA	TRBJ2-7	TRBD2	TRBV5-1	TGCGCCAGCAGCTTGGACGGGATAGCGGGGGGGCTAGCCGAGCAGTACTTC	CASSLDGIAGGLAEQYF
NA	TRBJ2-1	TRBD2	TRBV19	TGTGCCAGTACCCTAGCGGGGTACAATGAGCAGTTCTTC	CASTLAGYNEQFF
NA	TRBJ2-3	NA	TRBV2	TGTGCCAGCAGTGAAGGGGGGGGCCTCACAGATACGCAGTATTTT	CASSEGGGLTDTQYF
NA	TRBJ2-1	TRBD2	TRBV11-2	TGTGCCAGCAGCCCTCGGGGGGGGAACGAATACAATGAGCAGTTCTTC	CASSPRGGNEYNEQFF
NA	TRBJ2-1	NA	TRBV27	TGTGCCAGCAGTTTATTTAGGAGCTCCTACAATGAGCAGTTCTTC	CASSLFRSSYNEQFF
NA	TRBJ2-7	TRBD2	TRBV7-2	TGTGCCAGCAGCTTAGACGGGGGGGCGCCCGAGCAGTACTTC	CASSLDGGAPEQYF
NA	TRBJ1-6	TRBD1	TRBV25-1	TGTGCCAGCAGTGAATATGGGGACAGTTATTCACCCCTCCACTTT	CASSEYGDSYSPLHF
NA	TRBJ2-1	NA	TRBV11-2	TGTGCCAGCAGCTTAGACAGCTCCTACAATGAGCAGTTCTTC	CASSLDSSYNEQFF
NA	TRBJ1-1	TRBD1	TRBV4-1	TGCGCCAGCAGCCCCCGACAGGGGGTGAACACTGAAGCTTTCTTT	CASSPRQGVNTEAFF
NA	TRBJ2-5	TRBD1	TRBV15	TGTGCCACCAGCACCGGGACAGGGGACGAGACCCAGTACTTC	CATSTGTGDETQYF
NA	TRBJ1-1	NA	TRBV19	TGTGCCAGTAGTATCAACGGGGTCACTGAAGCTTTCTTT	CASSINGVTEAFF
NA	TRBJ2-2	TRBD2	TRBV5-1	TGCGCCAGCAGCTTTTCTAGCGGGGGGGGATTGAACACCGGGGAGCTGTTTTTT	CASSFSSGGGLNTGELFF
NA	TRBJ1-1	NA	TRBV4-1	TGCGCCAGCAGCCAAGGAGGGAAAGGAACTGAAGCTTTCTTT	CASSQGGKGTEAFF
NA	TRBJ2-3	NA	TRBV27	TGTGCCAGCAGTTTATCGAGCGCAGATACGCAGTATTTT	CASSLSSADTQYF
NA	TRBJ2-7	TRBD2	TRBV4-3	TGCGCCAGCAGCCAGGGCGTCGGGGACTATTCCATCTACGAGCAGTACTTC	CASSQGVGDYSIYEQYF
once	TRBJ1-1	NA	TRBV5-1	TGCGCCAGCAGCTTGGACGCCGGGAACACTGAAGCTTTCTTT	CASSLDAGNTEAFF
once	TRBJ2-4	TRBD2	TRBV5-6	TGTGCCAGCAGCGGACTAGCGGGGGGGCTAGCCAAAAACATTCAGTACTTC	CASSGLAGGLAKNIQYF
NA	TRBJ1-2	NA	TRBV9	TGTGCCAGCAGCGTAGAAGCGGAAGCGAACTATGGCTACACCTTC	CASSVEAEANYGYTF
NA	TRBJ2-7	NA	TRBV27	NA	CASSSSTGEFSYEQYF
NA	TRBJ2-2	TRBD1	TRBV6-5	TGTGCCAGCACGGGACAGCTGAACACCGGGGAGCTGTTTTTT	CASTGQLNTGELFF
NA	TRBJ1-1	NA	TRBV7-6	TGTGCCAGCAGCTTAGGAGGTGGTTACACTGAAGCTTTCTTT	CASSLGGGYTEAFF
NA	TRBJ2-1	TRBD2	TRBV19	TGTGCCAGTAGTATGCTAGCGGGGTCCTCCTACAATGAGCAGTTCTTC	CASSMLAGSSYNEQFF
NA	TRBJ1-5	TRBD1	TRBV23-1	TGCGCCAGCAGTCAAGAGGGGACAGAATATAGCAATCAGCCCCAGCATTTT	CASSQEGTEYSNQPQHF
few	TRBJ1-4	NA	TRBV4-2	TGTGCCAGCAGACAGGCTAATGAAAAACTGTTTTTT	CASRQANEKLFF
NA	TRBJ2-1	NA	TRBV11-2	TGTGCCAGCAGCCGAGCGGAAAGCTCCTACAATGAGCAGTTCTTC	CASSRAESSYNEQFF
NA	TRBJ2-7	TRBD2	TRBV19	TGTGCCAGTAGTATATACGGGGGGGCCTACGAGCAGTACTTC	CASSIYGGAYEQYF
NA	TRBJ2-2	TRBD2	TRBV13	TGTGCCAGCAGCTCCGTAGCGGGGGGCTTCAGCGGGGAGCTGTTTTTT	CASSSVAGGFSGELFF
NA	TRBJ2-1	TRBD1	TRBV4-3	TGCGCCAGCAGCCAGGGACAGGGGTTGTATGAGCAGTTCTTC	CASSQGQGLYEQFF